Below, 13 T cell receptor beta chains from the same sample are listed, as sequenced in a study of beta chain features in type 1 diabetes. Study outcomes and limitations: Shortening that was moderate but significant affected the TCRB CDR3s of Type 1 diabetes patients in all four CD4+ subsets.

Every isolated RNA sample was fully reverse transcribed, so sequencing captured expressed TCRB transcripts. The protocol was immunoSEQ multiplex PCR, while the TCRdb copy is restricted to in-frame clones and leaves out a portion. The data show around 260,000 clones, 24% seen once. For these TCRs, the target antigens are not known. The specimen sequenced was naive CD4+ T cells from blood. These receptors originate from a woman aged 25 to 39 with type 1 diabetes.

This clone has just a few counts. The chain recombines TRBV25-1 with TRBJ2-7; a weak D match, TRBD1 (6 bases). The CDR3 length is 15 residues. Looked up from germline, CDR1 is MGHDK and CDR2 is SYGVNS. V gave up 2 bases and J gave up 3 bases, with 14 bases separating them. The CDR3 spells CASSEGGDLYYEQYF. The CDR3 nucleotides read TGTGCCAGCAGTGAAGGGGGCGATCTCTACTACGAGCAGTACTTC.

This clone was counted a few times. The chain carries TRBV7-9 and TRBJ2-1; no clear D. V was shortened by 4 bases and J by 12 bases, with 10 bases between the two germline ends. The CDR3 runs to 11 residues. Germline CDR1 and CDR2: SEHNR and FQNEAQ (reference sequence). For the CDR3, the DNA is TGTGCCAGCAGCTCTTCATCGAGGCAGTTCTTC. Translating it yields CASSSSSRQFF.

The rearrangement links TRBV5-1 to TRBJ2-5; TRBD1 matches at 10 bases. The CDR3 covers 16 residues. Trimming cost V 0 bases and J 5 bases; bases outside gene matches: 7. Germline lookup yields CDR1 SGHRS and CDR2 YFSETQ. CDR3 residues: CASSLVGQGFGETQYF. CDR3 sequence (DNA): TGCGCCAGCAGCTTGGTGGGACAGGGGTTTGGGGAGACCCAGTACTTC.

This clone was seen a single time. The V and J genes are TRBV7-9 and TRBJ2-1; D may be TRBD1 (6 bases). Trimming pared 2 bases from V and 5 bases from J, leaving 13 bases between. The CDR3 sequence is 15 residues long. The V gene's germline CDR1 is SEHNR and CDR2 FQNEAQ (reference sequence). CDR3 bases: TGTGCCAGCAGCTTACTGGGGACACTAAACAATGAGCAGTTCTTC. As protein: CASSLLGTLNNEQFF.

The table lists this clone with a few counts. The CDR3 DNA follows: TGTGCCAGCAGCGTAGACGGACAGGGGATTCAGCCCCAGCATTTT. Protein sequence: CASSVDGQGIQPQHF. V usage is TRBV9 and J usage is TRBJ1-5; 9 bases align to TRBD1. Germline lookup yields CDR1 SGDLS and CDR2 YYNGEE. The CDR3 covers 15 residues. Unmatched junction bases numbered 4, after V lost 0 bases and J lost 6 bases. Full variable domain (missing parts from reference TRBV9 and TRBJ1-5): DSGVTQTPKHLITATGQRVTLRCSPRSGDLSVYWYQQSLDQGLQFLIQYYNGEERAKGNILERFSAQQFPDLHSELNLSSLELGDSALYFCASSVDGQGIQPQHFGDGTRLSIL.

The chain has TRBV7-9 and TRBJ1-5; TRBD1 agrees at 7 bases. The germline gives CDR1 SEHNR, CDR2 FQNEAQ (reference sequence). The CDR3 spans 16 residues. The V and J ends lost 5 bases and 4 bases, in that order; junction bases with no gene match: 11. CDR3 sequence (DNA): TGTGCCAGCAGCCGGAGTGAACAGGGGAAGAATCAGCCCCAGCATTTT. It translates to CASSRSEQGKNQPQHF.

Only a few counts were recorded for this clone. The rearrangement uses TRBV9 and TRBJ2-3; TRBD2 agrees at 7 bases. J was trimmed by 2 bases and V by 1 base; bases with no gene match: 1. The CDR3 length is 14 residues. Germline values: CDR1 SGDLS, CDR2 YYNGEE. The CDR3, as DNA: TGTGCCAGCAGCGTACTAGCGGACACAGATACGCAGTATTTT. Its translation: CASSVLADTDTQYF.

In this sample, this clone turned up a few times. This chain uses TRBV30 with TRBJ1-5; D remains unclear. The V end lost 0 bases, the J end lost 7 bases, and 10 bases lay between the germline ends. Germline CDR1 and CDR2: GTSNPN and SVGIG (reference sequence). This CDR3 has 13 residues. The CDR3 region has the DNA TGTGCCTGGAGTGTAGGCGAGGAACAGCCCCAGCATTTT. It is translated as CAWSVGEEQPQHF.

This clone has just a few counts. The chain joins TRBV4-2 to TRBJ2-1, with 12 positions matching TRBD2. V shed 0 bases and J 7 bases; nucleotides not matched to a gene: 7. Germline CDR1 reads LGHNA; CDR2 reads YNFKEQ. The CDR3 runs 17 residues. CDR3 nucleotide sequence: TGTGCCAGCAGCCAAGACAGGGCTAGCGGGAGGGGAAATGAGCAGTTCTTC. Translated, it gives CASSQDRASGRGNEQFF.

This clone was picked up a small number of times. The chain has TRBV4-2 and TRBJ1-1, with D unresolved. Trimming took 4 bases from V and 3 from J, leaving 18 bases between them. Germline CDR1 is LGHNA and CDR2 is YNFKEQ. The CDR3 contains 16 residues. As DNA, the CDR3 is TGTGCCAGCAGCCCCCGGGTGGGTCTCGCGTACACTGAAGCTTTCTTT. Protein: CASSPRVGLAYTEAFF.

This clone has only one observation. V and J are TRBV28 and TRBJ1-5; D is ambiguous. The germline CDR1 and CDR2 sequences are MDHEN and SYDVKM. Trimming removed 3 bases from V and 7 bases from J, with 13 bases in between. The CDR3 covers 14 residues. The chain's CDR3 is CASSFGSPDQPQHF. The CDR3 region has the DNA TGTGCCAGCAGTTTCGGGAGCCCGGACCAGCCCCAGCATTTT.

The V gene is TRBV19, the J gene TRBJ1-5; D possibly corresponds to TRBD1 (5 bases). The germline V gene has CDR1 LNHDA and CDR2 SQIVND (reference sequence). V was shortened by 3 bases and J by 3 bases, with 12 bases between the two germline ends. CDR3 length equals 15 residues. Written as DNA, the CDR3 is TGTGCCAGTAGTATTGCCGGGGGGAACAATCAGCCCCAGCATTTT. It specifies CASSIAGGNNQPQHF.

This clone has only a few counts. The CDR3 reads CATTHRAARNIQYF. CDR3 coding DNA: TGTGCCACCACTCACAGAGCGGCGAGAAACATTCAGTACTTC. The V gene is TRBV15, the J gene TRBJ2-4; D possibly corresponds to TRBD2 (5 bases). Trimming shortened V by 7 bases and J by 6 bases, and 16 bases separated the two germline ends. The CDR3 consists of 14 residues. Germline CDR1 and CDR2: LNHNV and YYDKDF (reference sequence).